One sample yielded the 11 T cell receptor beta chains listed below, sequenced in a study of shared clonotypes between healthy human individuals. The protocol was immunoSEQ multiplex PCR, while the TCRdb copy is restricted to in-frame clones and leaves out a portion. The data show some 980,000 clones, over 75% seen once. The sequencing input was memory CD4+ T cells sorted from blood. Subset indicated: CD45RA-negative fraction. Every receptor here comes from a man between 18 and 35 years old in good health.

This clone showed up just once. This chain links TRBV11-2 with TRBJ1-1; no firm D call. Per the germline V gene, CDR1 is SGHAT and CDR2 is FQNNGV. The V end was cut by 4 bases, the J end by 0 bases, with 6 bases between. This CDR3 is built from 13 residues. CDR3 loop: CASSSLLNTEAFF. The CDR3 coding sequence is TGTGCCAGCAGCTCCTTATTGAACACTGAAGCTTTCTTT.

This sequence joins TRBV9 and TRBJ2-5; D uncertain. The CDR3 is 14 residues long. V dropped 0 bases and J dropped 5 bases, with 11 bases sitting between them. Germline-derived CDR1 and CDR2 are SGDLS and YYNGEE. The chain's CDR3 is CASSVGGYRETQYF. The CDR3 DNA follows: TGTGCCAGCAGCGTAGGAGGTTATCGGGAGACCCAGTACTTC.

The V gene is TRBV28, the J gene TRBJ1-5, with D perhaps TRBD1 (5 bases). The CDR3 consists of 15 residues. V was cut by 7 bases and J by 7 bases, with 20 bases left in between. Germline CDR1 reads MDHEN; CDR2 reads SYDVKM. The CDR3, as DNA: TGTGCCAGCATTTCTTCAGGGTCTAGGAGCCAGCCCCAGCATTTT. It encodes CASISSGSRSQPQHF.

The DNA for the CDR3 is TGTGCCAGCAGCCCACAGGGTGTCAAGATGAACACTGAAGCTTTCTTT. It yields the protein CASSPQGVKMNTEAFF. The rearrangement links TRBV7-2 to TRBJ1-1; weak D call: TRBD1 (6 bases). V was shortened by 5 bases and J by 0 bases, with 16 bases between the two germline ends. Per germline, CDR1 SGHTA and CDR2 FQGNSA. This CDR3 contains 16 residues.

The chain carries TRBV25-1 and TRBJ2-7; no clear D. Germline assignment: CDR1 MGHDK and CDR2 SYGVNS. The CDR3 length is 16 residues. V lost 3 bases and J lost 0, with 15 bases in between. The CDR3 nucleotides read TGTGCCAGCAGTGATTTTTTGCGGATGAGCTCCTACGAGCAGTACTTC. Translation: CASSDFLRMSSYEQYF.

The chain uses TRBV7-9 and TRBJ2-2; the match to TRBD2 covers 9 bases. The CDR3 contains 17 residues. V trimming: 2 bases; J trimming: 1 base; junction bases outside the gene matches: 5. Germline CDR1 is SEHNR and CDR2 is FQNEAQ (reference sequence). The CDR3 is CASSLRLAGKNTGELFF. CDR3 coding DNA: TGTGCCAGCAGCTTAAGGCTAGCGGGGAAGAACACCGGGGAGCTGTTTTTT.

The CDR3 here is CASSVKNRGPNYGYTF. In DNA, the CDR3 is TGTGCCAGCAGCGTAAAAAATAGGGGGCCTAACTATGGCTACACCTTC. The rearrangement links TRBV9 to TRBJ1-2; 7 bases fit TRBD1. CDR1 and CDR2 from the germline V gene are SGDLS and YYNGEE. The CDR3 consists of 16 residues. V dropped 1 base and J dropped 0; count of bases not matched to a gene: 6.

This chain links TRBV7-9 with TRBJ2-1; 7 positions match TRBD2. The CDR3 has 16 residues. From germline, CDR1 is SEHNR and CDR2 FQNEAQ (reference sequence). Trimming at V came to 1 base and at J to 7 bases, leaving 10 bases not matched to a gene. The CDR3 loop reads CASSLDGGGRRNEQFF. The CDR3 DNA reads as TGTGCCAGCAGCTTAGACGGCGGGGGAAGAAGAAATGAGCAGTTCTTC.

The chain couples TRBV6-6 to TRBJ2-1; 10 bases line up with TRBD2. Germline V gene lookup returns CDR1 MNHNY and CDR2 SVGAGI (reference sequence). This CDR3 has 16 residues. The junction had 6 bases not matched to a gene; V was cut back by 0 bases and J by 7 bases. CDR3 residues: CASSYSSGRGQNEQFF. CDR3 in DNA: TGTGCCAGCAGTTACTCAAGCGGGAGGGGGCAAAATGAGCAGTTCTTC.

The chain uses TRBV6-1 and TRBJ1-6; perhaps TRBD1 as D (5 bases). The V gene's germline CDR1 is MNHNS and CDR2 SASEGT. The V end was cut by 1 base, the J end by 8 bases, with 9 bases between. This CDR3 is built from 14 residues. The DNA of the CDR3 is TGTGCCAGCAGTGAAGTAGGGGTAGATTCACCCCTCCACTTT. This codes for CASSEVGVDSPLHF.

For the CDR3, the DNA is TGTGCCAGCAGCGCAGGGGTGGAATCTGGCTACACCTTC. This codes for CASSAGVESGYTF. The rearrangement uses TRBV2 and TRBJ1-2; weak D call: TRBD1 (6 bases). The V gene's germline CDR1 is SNHLY and CDR2 FYNNEI. Trimming shortened V by 6 bases and J by 7 bases, and 15 bases separated the two germline ends. The CDR3 is made up of 13 amino acids. The full variable domain, rest sourced from reference TRBV2 and TRBJ1-2, is EPEVTQTPSHQVTQMGQEVILRCVPISNHLYFYWYRQILGQKVEFLVSFYNNEISEKSEIFDDQFSVERPDGSNFTLKIRSTKLEDSAMYFCASSAGVESGYTFGSGTRLTVV.